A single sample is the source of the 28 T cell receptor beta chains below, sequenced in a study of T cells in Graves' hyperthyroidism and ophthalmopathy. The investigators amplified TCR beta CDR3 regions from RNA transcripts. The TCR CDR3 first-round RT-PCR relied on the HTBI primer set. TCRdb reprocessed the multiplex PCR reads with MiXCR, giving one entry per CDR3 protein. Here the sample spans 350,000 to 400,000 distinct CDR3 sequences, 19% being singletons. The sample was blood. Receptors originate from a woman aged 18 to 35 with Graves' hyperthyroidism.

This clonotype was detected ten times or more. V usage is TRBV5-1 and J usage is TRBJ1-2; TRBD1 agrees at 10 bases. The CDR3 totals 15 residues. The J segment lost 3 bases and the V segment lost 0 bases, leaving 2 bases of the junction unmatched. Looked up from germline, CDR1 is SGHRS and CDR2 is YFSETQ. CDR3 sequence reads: CASSLEGTGDYGYTF. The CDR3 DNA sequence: TGCGCCAGCAGCTTGGAAGGGACAGGGGACTATGGCTACACCTTC.

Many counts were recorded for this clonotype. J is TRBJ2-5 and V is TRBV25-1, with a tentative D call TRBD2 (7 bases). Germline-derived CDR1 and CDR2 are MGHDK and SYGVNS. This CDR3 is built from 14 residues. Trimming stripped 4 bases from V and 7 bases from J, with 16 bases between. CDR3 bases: TGTGCCAGCAGTGTGCCGGGGGGCGGTGGGACCCAGTACTTC. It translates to CASSVPGGGGTQYF. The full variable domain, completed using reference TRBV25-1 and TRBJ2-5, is EADIYQTPRYLVIGTGKKITLECSQTMGHDKMYWYQQDPGMELHLIHYSYGVNSTEKGDLSSESTVSRIRTEHFPLTLESARPSHTSQYLCASSVPGGGGTQYFGPGTRLLVL.

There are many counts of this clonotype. CDR3 DNA: TGCGCCAGCAGCTTGCAACTAGGGGTATACGAGCAGTACTTC. Translating gives CASSLQLGVYEQYF. V gene TRBV5-1 combines with J gene TRBJ2-7; D tentatively reads TRBD1 or TRBD2 (5 bases each). Trimming took off 1 base at V and 4 bases at J, with 12 bases between the two ends. Germline values: CDR1 SGHRS, CDR2 YFSETQ. This CDR3 region has 14 residues.

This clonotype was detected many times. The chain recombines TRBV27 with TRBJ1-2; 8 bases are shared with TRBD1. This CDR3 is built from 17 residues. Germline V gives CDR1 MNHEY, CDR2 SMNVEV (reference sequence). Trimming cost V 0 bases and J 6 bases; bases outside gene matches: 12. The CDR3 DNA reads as TGTGCCAGCAGTTTATCGACTAAGGACAGGGAGACCCATGGCTACACCTTC. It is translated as CASSLSTKDRETHGYTF.

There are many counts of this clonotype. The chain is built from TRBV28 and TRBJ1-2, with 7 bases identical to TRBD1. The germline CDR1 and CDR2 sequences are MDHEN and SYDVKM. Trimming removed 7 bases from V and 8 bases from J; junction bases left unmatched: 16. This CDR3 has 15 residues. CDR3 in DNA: TGTGCCAGCACCGAGTTTGGTCAGGGGGAAAAGGGCTACACCTTC. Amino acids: CASTEFGQGEKGYTF.

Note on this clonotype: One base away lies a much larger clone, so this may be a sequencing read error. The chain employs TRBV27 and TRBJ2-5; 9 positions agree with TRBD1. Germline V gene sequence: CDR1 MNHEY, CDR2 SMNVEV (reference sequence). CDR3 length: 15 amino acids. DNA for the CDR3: TGTGCCAGCAGTTTAGGACAGGGGAGAGGGGAGACCAAGTACTTC. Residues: CASSLGQGRGETKYF.

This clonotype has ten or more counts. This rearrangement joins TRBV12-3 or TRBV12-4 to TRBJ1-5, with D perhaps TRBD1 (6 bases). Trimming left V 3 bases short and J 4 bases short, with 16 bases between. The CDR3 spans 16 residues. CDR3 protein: CASSFEITQGNQPQHF. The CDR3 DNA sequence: TGTGCCAGCAGTTTTGAAATTACACAGGGAAATCAGCCCCAGCATTTT.

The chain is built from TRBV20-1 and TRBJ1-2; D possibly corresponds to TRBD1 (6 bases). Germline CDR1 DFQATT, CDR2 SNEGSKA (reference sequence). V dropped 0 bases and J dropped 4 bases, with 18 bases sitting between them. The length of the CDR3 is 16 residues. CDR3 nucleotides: TGCAGTGCTAGAGATTCGGGACAAGGAGGTGCCTATGGCTACACCTTC. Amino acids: CSARDSGQGGAYGYTF.

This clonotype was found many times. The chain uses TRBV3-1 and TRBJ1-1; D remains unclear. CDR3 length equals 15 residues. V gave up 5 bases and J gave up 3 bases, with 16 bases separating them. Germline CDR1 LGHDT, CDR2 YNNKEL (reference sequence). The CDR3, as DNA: TGTGCCAGCAGCTCTGTTGGGAGGGAGGACACTGAAGCTTTCTTT. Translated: CASSSVGREDTEAFF.

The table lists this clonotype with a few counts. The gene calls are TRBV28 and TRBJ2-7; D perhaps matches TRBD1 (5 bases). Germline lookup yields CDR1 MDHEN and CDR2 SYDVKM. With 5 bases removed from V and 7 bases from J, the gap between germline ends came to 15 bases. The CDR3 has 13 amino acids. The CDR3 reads CASSRQGVREQYF. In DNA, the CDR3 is TGTGCCAGCAGTCGCCAGGGCGTTCGGGAGCAGTACTTC. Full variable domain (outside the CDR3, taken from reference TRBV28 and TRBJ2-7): DVKVTQSSRYLVKRTGEKVFLECVQDMDHENMFWYRQDPGLGLRLIYFSYDVKMKEKGDIPEGYSVSREKKERFSLILESASTNQTSMYLCASSRQGVREQYFGPGTRLTVT.

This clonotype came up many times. CDR3 amino acids: CASRRTGRGFYEQYF. CDR3 DNA: TGTGCCAGCAGAAGGACAGGGCGGGGGTTCTACGAGCAGTACTTC. The chain joins TRBV12-3 or TRBV12-4 to TRBJ2-7; possible D gene TRBD1, 8 bases. The CDR3 length is 15 residues. V lost 6 bases, J lost 3 bases, and 18 bases lay in between.

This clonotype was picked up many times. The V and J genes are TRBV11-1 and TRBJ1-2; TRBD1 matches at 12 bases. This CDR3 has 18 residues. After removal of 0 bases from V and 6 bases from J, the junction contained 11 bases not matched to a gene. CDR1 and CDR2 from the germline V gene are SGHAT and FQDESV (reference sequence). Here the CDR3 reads CASSLAFGTGGTPNGYTF. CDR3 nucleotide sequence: TGTGCCAGCAGCTTAGCCTTCGGGACAGGGGGCACGCCGAATGGCTACACCTTC. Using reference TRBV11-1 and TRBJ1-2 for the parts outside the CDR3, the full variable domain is EAEVAQSPRYKITEKSQAVAFWCDPISGHATLYWYRQILGQGPELLVQFQDESVVDDSQLPKDRFSAERLKGVDSTLKIQPAELGDSAMYLCASSLAFGTGGTPNGYTFGSGTRLTVV.

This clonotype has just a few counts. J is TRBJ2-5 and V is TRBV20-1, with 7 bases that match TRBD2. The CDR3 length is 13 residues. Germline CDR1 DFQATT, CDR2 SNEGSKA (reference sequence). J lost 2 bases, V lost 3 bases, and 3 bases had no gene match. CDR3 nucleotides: TGCAGTGCTAGTGGGGGGGGGCAAGAGACCCAGTACTTC. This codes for CSASGGGQETQYF.

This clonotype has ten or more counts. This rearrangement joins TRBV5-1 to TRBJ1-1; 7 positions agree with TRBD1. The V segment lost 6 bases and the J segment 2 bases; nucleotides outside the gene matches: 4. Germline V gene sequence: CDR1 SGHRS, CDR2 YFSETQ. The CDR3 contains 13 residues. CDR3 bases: TGCGCCAGCACGCGGGACAGCAACACTGAAGCTTTCTTT. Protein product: CASTRDSNTEAFF.

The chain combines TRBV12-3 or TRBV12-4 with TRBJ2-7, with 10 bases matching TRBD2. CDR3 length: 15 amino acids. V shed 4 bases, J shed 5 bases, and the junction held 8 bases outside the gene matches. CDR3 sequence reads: CASSSSGRAANEQYF. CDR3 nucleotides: TGTGCCAGCAGTTCCAGCGGGAGGGCCGCAAACGAGCAGTACTTC.

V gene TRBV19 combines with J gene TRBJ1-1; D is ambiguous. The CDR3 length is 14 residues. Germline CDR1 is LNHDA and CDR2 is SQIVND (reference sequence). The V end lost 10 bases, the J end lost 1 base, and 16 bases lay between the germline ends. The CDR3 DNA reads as TGTGCCACCTCGAGTTTGGCGGCGAACACTGAAGCTTTCTTT. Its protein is CATSSLAANTEAFF.

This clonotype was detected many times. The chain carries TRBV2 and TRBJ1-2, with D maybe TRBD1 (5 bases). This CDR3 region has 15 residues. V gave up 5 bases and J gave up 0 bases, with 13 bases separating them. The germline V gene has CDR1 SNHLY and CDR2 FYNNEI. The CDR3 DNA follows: TGTGCCAGCAGTCAGGGCAGGGACGCTAACTATGGCTACACCTTC. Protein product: CASSQGRDANYGYTF.

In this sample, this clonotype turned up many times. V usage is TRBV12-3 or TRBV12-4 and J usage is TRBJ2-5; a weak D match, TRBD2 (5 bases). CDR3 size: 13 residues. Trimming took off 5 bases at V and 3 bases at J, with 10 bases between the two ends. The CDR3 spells CASSPGLEETQYF. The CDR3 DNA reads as TGTGCCAGCAGTCCAGGACTCGAAGAGACCCAGTACTTC.

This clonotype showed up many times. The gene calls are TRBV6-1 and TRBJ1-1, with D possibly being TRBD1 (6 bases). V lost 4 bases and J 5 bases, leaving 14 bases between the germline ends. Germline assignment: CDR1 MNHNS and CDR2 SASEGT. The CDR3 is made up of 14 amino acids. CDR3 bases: TGTGCCAGCAGTGGGGAGGGGGTTACAACTGAAGCTTTCTTT. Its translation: CASSGEGVTTEAFF.

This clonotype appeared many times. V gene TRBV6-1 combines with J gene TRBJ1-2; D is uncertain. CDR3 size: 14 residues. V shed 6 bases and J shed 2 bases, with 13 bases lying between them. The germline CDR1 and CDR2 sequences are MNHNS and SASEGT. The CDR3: CASSPWTENYGYTF. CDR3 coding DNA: TGTGCCAGCAGCCCATGGACCGAAAACTATGGCTACACCTTC.

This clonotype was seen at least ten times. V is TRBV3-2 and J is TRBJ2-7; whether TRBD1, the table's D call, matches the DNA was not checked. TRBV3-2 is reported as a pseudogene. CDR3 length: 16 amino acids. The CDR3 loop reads CASSHRLRDRGHEQYF. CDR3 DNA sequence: TGTGCCAGCAGCCATAGACTCCGGGACAGGGGCCACGAGCAGTACTTC.

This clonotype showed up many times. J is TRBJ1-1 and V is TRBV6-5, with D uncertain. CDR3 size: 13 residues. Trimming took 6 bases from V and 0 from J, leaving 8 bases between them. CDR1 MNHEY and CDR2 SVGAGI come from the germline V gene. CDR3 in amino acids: CASRTDMNTEAFF. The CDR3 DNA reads TGTGCCAGCAGAACGGATATGAACACTGAAGCTTTCTTT.

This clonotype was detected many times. The CDR3 DNA reads TGTGCCAGCAGTAAGTCGAACACTGAAGCTTTCTTT. Amino acid sequence: CASSKSNTEAFF. The chain links TRBV12-3 or TRBV12-4 to TRBJ1-1; D is undetermined. V was pared by 5 bases and J by 1 base, with 5 bases between. The CDR3 extends over 12 amino acids.

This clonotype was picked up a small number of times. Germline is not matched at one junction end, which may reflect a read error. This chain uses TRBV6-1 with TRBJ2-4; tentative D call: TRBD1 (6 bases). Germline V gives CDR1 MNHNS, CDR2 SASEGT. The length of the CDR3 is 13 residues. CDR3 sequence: CANCWGPWDIKYF. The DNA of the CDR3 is TGTGCCAACTGTTGGGGCCCCTGGGACATTAAGTACTTC.

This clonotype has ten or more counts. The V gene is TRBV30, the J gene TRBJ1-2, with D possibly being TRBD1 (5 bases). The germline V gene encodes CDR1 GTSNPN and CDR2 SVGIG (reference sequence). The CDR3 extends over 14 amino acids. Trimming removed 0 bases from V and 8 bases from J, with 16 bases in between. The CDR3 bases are TGTGCCTGGAGTGTCACCGGGGGATCTGAGGGCTACACCTTC. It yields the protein CAWSVTGGSEGYTF.

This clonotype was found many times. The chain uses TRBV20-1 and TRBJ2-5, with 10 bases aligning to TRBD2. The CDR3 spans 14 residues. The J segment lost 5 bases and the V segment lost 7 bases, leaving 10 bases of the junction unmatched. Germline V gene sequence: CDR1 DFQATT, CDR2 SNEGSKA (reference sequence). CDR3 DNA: TGCAGTGGGACTAGCGGTTTCGAGGTGGAGACCCAGTACTTC. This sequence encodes CSGTSGFEVETQYF.

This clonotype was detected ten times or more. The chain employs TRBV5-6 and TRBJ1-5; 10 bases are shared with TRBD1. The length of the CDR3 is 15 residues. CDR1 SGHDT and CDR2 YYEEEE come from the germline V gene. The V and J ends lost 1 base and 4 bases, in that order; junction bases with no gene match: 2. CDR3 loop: CASSLTDRGNQPQHF. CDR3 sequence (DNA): TGTGCCAGCAGCTTGACGGACAGGGGGAATCAGCCCCAGCATTTT.

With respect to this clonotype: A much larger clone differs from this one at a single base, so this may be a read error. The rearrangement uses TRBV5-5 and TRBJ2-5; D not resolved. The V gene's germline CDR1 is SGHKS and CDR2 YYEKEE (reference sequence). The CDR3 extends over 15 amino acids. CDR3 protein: CASSLYVDGEETKYF. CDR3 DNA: TGTGCCAGCAGCTTGTACGTCGACGGAGAAGAGACCAAGTACTTC.